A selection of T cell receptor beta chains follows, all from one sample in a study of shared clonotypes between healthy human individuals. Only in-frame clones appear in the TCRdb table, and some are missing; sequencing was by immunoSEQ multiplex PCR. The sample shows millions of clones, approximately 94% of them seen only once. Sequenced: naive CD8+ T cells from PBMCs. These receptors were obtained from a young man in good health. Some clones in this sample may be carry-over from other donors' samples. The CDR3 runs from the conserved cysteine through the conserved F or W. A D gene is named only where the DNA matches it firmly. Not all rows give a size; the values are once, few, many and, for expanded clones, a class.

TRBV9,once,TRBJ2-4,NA,TGTGCCAGCAGCGTAGACTGGCAGGGAGGAGACATTCAGTACTTC,CASSVDWQGGDIQYF
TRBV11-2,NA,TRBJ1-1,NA,TGTGCCAGCAGCTTAGATGGGGGTGAAGCTTTCTTT,CASSLDGGEAFF
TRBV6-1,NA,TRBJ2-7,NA,TGTGCCAGCACGGTTAGCGGCTCCTACGAGCAGTACTTC,CASTVSGSYEQYF
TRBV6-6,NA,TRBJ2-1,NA,TGTGCCAGCAGTTACTCGAGGGTAAGCTCCTACAATGAGCAGTTCTTC,CASSYSRVSSYNEQFF
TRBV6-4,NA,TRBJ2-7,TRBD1,TGTGCCAGCAGAATGGAGGCAGGGGGCTCCTACGAGCAGTACTTC,CASRMEAGGSYEQYF
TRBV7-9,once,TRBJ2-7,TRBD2,TGTGCCAGCACCTCCTCCGGGGGGAACTACTACGAGCAGTACTTC,CASTSSGGNYYEQYF
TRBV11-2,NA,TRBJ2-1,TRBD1,TGTGCCAGCGGCCTGGACAGGGGATACAATGAGCAGTTCTTC,CASGLDRGYNEQFF
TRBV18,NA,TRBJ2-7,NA,TGTGCCAGCTCAACTCTCGAGGGTAGGTTTAACGAGCAGTACTTC,CASSTLEGRFNEQYF
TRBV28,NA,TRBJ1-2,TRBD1,TGTGCCAGCAGTTTTAACAGGGGAGGGTGGGAGGCTGGCTACACCTTC,CASSFNRGGWEAGYTF
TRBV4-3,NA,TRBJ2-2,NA,TGCGCCAGCAGCCAAGAATTGTGGGGCGAAGGGAACACCGGGGAGCTGTTTTTT,CASSQELWGEGNTGELFF
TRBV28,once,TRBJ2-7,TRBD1,TGTGCCAGCAGTCCGTGGACAGGGGATCTAGCTGTTGGCTCCTACGAGCAGTACTTC,CASSPWTGDLAVGSYEQYF
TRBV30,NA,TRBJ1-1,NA,TGTGCCTGGAGTGTAGCGCCAGGGGTCACTGAAGCTTTCTTT,CAWSVAPGVTEAFF
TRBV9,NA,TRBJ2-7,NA,TGTGCCAGCAGCGTCACCCCCGGGGGCTACGAGCAGTACTTC,CASSVTPGGYEQYF
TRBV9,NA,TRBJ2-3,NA,TGTGCCAGCAGCGTACTCGACTTCCCAGATACGCAGTATTTT,CASSVLDFPDTQYF
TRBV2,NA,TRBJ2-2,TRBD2,TGTGCCAGCATTAGCGGGGAGACTAACACCGGGGAGCTGTTTTTT,CASISGETNTGELFF
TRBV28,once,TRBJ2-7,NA,TGTGCCAGCAGGCCTGGGGAGGAAGGCTCCTACGAGCAGTACTTC,CASRPGEEGSYEQYF
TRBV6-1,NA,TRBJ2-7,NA,TGTGCCAGCATAACAGGTCCTTCCTACGAGCAGTACTTC,CASITGPSYEQYF
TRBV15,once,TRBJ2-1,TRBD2,TGTGCCACCAGCCAGACTAGCGGACCCTACAATGAGCAGTTCTTC,CATSQTSGPYNEQFF
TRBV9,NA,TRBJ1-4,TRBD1,TGTGCCAGCAGCGTAGTCGAAGGGGGCGAACTGTTTTTT,CASSVVEGGELFF
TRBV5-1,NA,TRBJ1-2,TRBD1,TGCGCCAGCAGCCCGGGGACAGGGGGCGGCTATGGCTACACCTTC,CASSPGTGGGYGYTF
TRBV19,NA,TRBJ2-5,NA,TGTGCCAGTAGTATGGGGGAAGCAGAGACCCAGTACTTC,CASSMGEAETQYF
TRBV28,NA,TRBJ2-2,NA,TGTGCCAGCAGTTTATACACCGGGGAGCTGTTTTTT,CASSLYTGELFF
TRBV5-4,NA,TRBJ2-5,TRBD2,TGTGCCAGCAGCTTGTGGGCTGGAGGGAGGGCGAGGAAGGAGACCCAGTACTTC,CASSLWAGGRARKETQYF
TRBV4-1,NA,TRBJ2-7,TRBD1,TGCGCCAGCAGCCCTCTAGACAGGGGAGCCTACGAGCAGTACTTC,CASSPLDRGAYEQYF
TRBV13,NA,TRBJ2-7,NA,TGTGCCAGCAGCTCGTTAGCGGCTTCCTACGAGCAGTACTTC,CASSSLAASYEQYF
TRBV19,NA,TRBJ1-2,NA,TGTGCCAGTAGTTCGAGGGACATCTATGGCTACACCTTC,CASSSRDIYGYTF
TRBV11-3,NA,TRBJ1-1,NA,TGTGCCAGCAGCCCAACAGGTAACACTGAAGCTTTCTTT,CASSPTGNTEAFF
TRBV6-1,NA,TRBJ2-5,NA,TGTGCCAGCAGTGACCGGACACCCCTGTGGGAGACCCAGTACTTC,CASSDRTPLWETQYF
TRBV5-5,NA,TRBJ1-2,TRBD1,TGTGCCAGCCAGACAGGGGGCGAAATCCCCTATGGCTACACCTTC,CASQTGGEIPYGYTF
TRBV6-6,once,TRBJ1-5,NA,TGTGCCAGCAGTTACTCGAGTTTTGTTGAGCCCCAGCATTTT,CASSYSSFVEPQHF
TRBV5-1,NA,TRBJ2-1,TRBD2,TGCGCCAGCAGCTCCAATCTAGCGGGAGAATACAATGAGCAGTTCTTC,CASSSNLAGEYNEQFF
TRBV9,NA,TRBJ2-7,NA,TGTGCCAGCAGCCCCATGCAGACGGCAATCAACGAGCAGTACTTC,CASSPMQTAINEQYF
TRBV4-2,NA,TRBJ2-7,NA,TGTGCCAGCAGCGGGGACGGGAAAGACTACGAGCAGTACTTC,CASSGDGKDYEQYF
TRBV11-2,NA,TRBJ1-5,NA,TGTGCCAGCAGCTTCGGGGCGGAAGCTAATCAGCCCCAGCATTTT,CASSFGAEANQPQHF
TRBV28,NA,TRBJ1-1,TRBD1,TGTGCCAGCAGAGTACAGGGGTCCGCTGAAGCTTTCTTT,CASRVQGSAEAFF
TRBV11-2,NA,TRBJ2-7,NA,TGTGCCAGCAGGTCTGCCGGGGGTGGCTCCTACGAGCAGTACTTC,CASRSAGGGSYEQYF
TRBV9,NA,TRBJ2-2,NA,TGTGCCAGCAGCCCCGAGAGGGGGATAGCGAACACCGGGGAGCTGTTTTTT,CASSPERGIANTGELFF
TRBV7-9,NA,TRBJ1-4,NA,TGTGCCAGCAGCTCCTGGGGAGGGAGAGCAACTAATGAAAAACTGTTTTTT,CASSSWGGRATNEKLFF
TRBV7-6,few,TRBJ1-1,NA,TGTGCCAGCAGCCCATCCCGAGGGGTAGTAAAAGCTTTCTTT,CASSPSRGVVKAFF
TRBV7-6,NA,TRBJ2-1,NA,TGTGCCAGCAGGTCCCTCCTACTCAATGAGCAGTTCTTC,CASRSLLLNEQFF
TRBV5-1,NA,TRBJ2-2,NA,TGCGCCAGCAGTTGGGGAGAGGGCACCGGGGAGCTGTTTTTT,CASSWGEGTGELFF